These T cell receptor beta chains were read from a single sample in a study of response to subunit inactivated influenza vaccine. TCRdb independently ran MiXCR on the RT-PCR reads; one entry per CDR3 protein. The top ten clones hold roughly 6.4% of a sample with 650,000 to 800,000 distinct CDR3 sequences, about 15% of them seen once. Here the sequenced sample was PBMCs from blood, taken around 14 days before vaccination. The receptors derive from a man aged 45-65 years who received an inactivated influenza vaccine. The CDR3 runs from the conserved cysteine through the conserved F or W. The D gene is left open where the match is weak. A clone size is listed for some rows: how often the clone was seen (once, few, many), or a class if it is expanded.

CDR3 length: 13
V gene: TRBV6-2/TRBV6-3
clone size: -
D gene: -
J gene: TRBJ2-1
CDR3 protein: CASSPGRWHEQFF
CDR3 DNA: TGTGCCAGCAGTCCGGGTCGCTGGCATGAGCAGTTCTTC

CDR3 length: 15
V gene: TRBV25-1
clone size: few
D gene: -
J gene: TRBJ1-6
CDR3 protein: CASSDRRQRNSPLHF
CDR3 DNA: TGTGCCAGCAGTGACCGAAGGCAGAGGAATTCACCCCTCCACTTT

CDR3 length: 13
V gene: TRBV28
clone size: -
D gene: -
J gene: TRBJ2-7
CDR3 protein: CASARWDGYEQYF
CDR3 DNA: TGTGCCAGCGCCCGGTGGGACGGCTACGAGCAGTACTTC

CDR3 length: 18
V gene: TRBV4-2
clone size: many
D gene: -
J gene: TRBJ2-6
CDR3 protein: CASSQDGTQSTGANVLTF
CDR3 DNA: TGTGCCAGCAGCCAAGATGGGACTCAGAGCACTGGGGCCAACGTCCTGACTTTC

CDR3 length: 14
V gene: TRBV19
clone size: few
D gene: TRBD1
J gene: TRBJ2-4
CDR3 protein: CASSGQGMRNIQYF
CDR3 DNA: TGTGCCAGTAGCGGACAGGGGATGAGGAACATTCAGTACTTC

CDR3 length: 15
V gene: TRBV29-1
clone size: many
D gene: TRBD1
J gene: TRBJ2-1
CDR3 protein: CSAAGTGDFGNEQFF
CDR3 DNA: TGCAGCGCAGCCGGGACAGGGGATTTTGGCAATGAGCAGTTCTTC

CDR3 length: 15
V gene: TRBV5-1
clone size: few
D gene: -
J gene: TRBJ1-5
CDR3 protein: CASSPGGGVAQPQHF
CDR3 DNA: TGCGCCAGCAGCCCCGGTGGGGGGGTTGCTCAGCCCCAGCATTTT

CDR3 length: 15
V gene: TRBV2
clone size: many
D gene: TRBD2
J gene: TRBJ2-1
CDR3 protein: CASSPGLAGVGEQFF
CDR3 DNA: TGTGCCAGCAGTCCTGGACTAGCGGGAGTTGGTGAGCAGTTCTTC

CDR3 length: 13
V gene: TRBV18
clone size: -
D gene: -
J gene: TRBJ2-1
CDR3 protein: CASSPDIGNEQFF
CDR3 DNA: TGTGCCAGCTCACCTGACATTGGCAATGAGCAGTTCTTC

CDR3 length: 16
V gene: TRBV24-1
clone size: few
D gene: TRBD2
J gene: TRBJ2-7
CDR3 protein: CATSDRRTSGSGEQYF
CDR3 DNA: TGTGCCACCAGTGATCGCCGGACTAGCGGGAGTGGCGAGCAGTACTTC

CDR3 length: 16
V gene: TRBV4-2
clone size: many
D gene: TRBD2
J gene: TRBJ2-5
CDR3 protein: CASSQDAGTRAATQYF
CDR3 DNA: TGTGCCAGCAGCCAAGACGCGGGGACTAGGGCGGCAACCCAGTACTTC

CDR3 length: 15
V gene: TRBV12-3/TRBV12-4
clone size: many
D gene: -
J gene: TRBJ1-5
CDR3 protein: CASNTMGGTDQPQHF
CDR3 DNA: TGTGCCAGCAACACGATGGGGGGGACGGATCAGCCCCAGCATTTT

CDR3 length: 14
V gene: TRBV9
clone size: -
D gene: -
J gene: TRBJ2-2
CDR3 protein: CASSVDRNTGELFF
CDR3 DNA: TGTGCCAGCAGCGTAGACAGAAACACCGGGGAGCTGTTTTTT

CDR3 length: 16
V gene: TRBV2
clone size: -
D gene: TRBD2
J gene: TRBJ2-3
CDR3 protein: CASRDTGTSGSKSAYF
CDR3 DNA: TGTGCCAGCAGGGATACCGGGACTAGCGGGAGTAAGTCTGCGTATTTT

CDR3 length: 12
V gene: TRBV10-3
clone size: few
D gene: -
J gene: TRBJ2-5
CDR3 protein: CAISGARETQYF
CDR3 DNA: TGTGCCATCAGTGGGGCAAGAGAGACCCAGTACTTC

CDR3 length: 15
V gene: TRBV27
clone size: -
D gene: TRBD2
J gene: TRBJ2-7
CDR3 protein: CASGLGLAGTYEQYF
CDR3 DNA: TGTGCCAGCGGTCTCGGACTAGCGGGGACCTACGAGCAGTACTTC

CDR3 length: 14
V gene: TRBV6-1
clone size: few
D gene: -
J gene: TRBJ1-1
CDR3 protein: CASSEVGEDTEAFF
CDR3 DNA: TGTGCCAGCAGTGAAGTAGGGGAGGACACTGAAGCTTTCTTT

CDR3 length: 13
V gene: TRBV5-1
clone size: few
D gene: -
J gene: TRBJ2-7
CDR3 protein: CASSLEGLQEQYF
CDR3 DNA: TGCGCCAGCAGCTTGGAAGGGCTACAGGAGCAGTACTTC

CDR3 length: 12
V gene: TRBV7-2
clone size: -
D gene: -
J gene: TRBJ1-5
CDR3 protein: CASSLDYQPQHF
CDR3 DNA: TGTGCCAGCAGCTTAGACTATCAGCCCCAGCATTTT

CDR3 length: 16
V gene: TRBV5-1
clone size: many
D gene: -
J gene: TRBJ2-5
CDR3 protein: CASSLKIQGDQETQYF
CDR3 DNA: TGCGCCAGCAGCTTGAAGATCCAGGGTGACCAAGAGACCCAGTACTTC

CDR3 length: 15
V gene: TRBV20-1
clone size: few
D gene: -
J gene: TRBJ1-4
CDR3 protein: CSAREGTATNEKLFF
CDR3 DNA: TGCAGTGCTAGAGAAGGGACGGCAACTAATGAAAAACTGTTTTTT

CDR3 length: 12
V gene: TRBV3-1
clone size: few
D gene: -
J gene: TRBJ1-6
CDR3 protein: CASSQDSSPLHF
CDR3 DNA: TGTGCCAGCAGCCAAGATAGTTCACCCCTCCACTTT

CDR3 length: 17
V gene: TRBV4-1
clone size: large
D gene: -
J gene: TRBJ2-1
CDR3 protein: CASSRDPSVNSYNEQFF
CDR3 DNA: TGCGCCAGCAGCCGGGACCCCTCCGTCAACTCCTACAATGAGCAGTTCTTC

CDR3 length: 16
V gene: TRBV19
clone size: many
D gene: TRBD1
J gene: TRBJ2-2
CDR3 protein: CASSIEDRDLTGELFF
CDR3 DNA: TGTGCCAGTAGTATAGAGGACAGGGATCTCACCGGGGAGCTGTTTTTT

CDR3 length: 16
V gene: TRBV12-3/TRBV12-4
clone size: few
D gene: TRBD1
J gene: TRBJ1-2
CDR3 protein: CASSLGTGGKNYGYTF
CDR3 DNA: TGTGCCAGCAGTTTAGGGACAGGGGGAAAAAACTATGGCTACACCTTC

CDR3 length: 14
V gene: TRBV5-6
clone size: -
D gene: TRBD1
J gene: TRBJ2-5
CDR3 protein: CASSYRQGTETQYF
CDR3 DNA: TGTGCCAGCAGCTACCGACAGGGGACGGAGACCCAGTACTTC

CDR3 length: 11
V gene: TRBV5-1
clone size: few
D gene: -
J gene: TRBJ1-1
CDR3 protein: CASSLGARVFF
CDR3 DNA: TGCGCCAGCAGCTTAGGGGCCCGGGTTTTCTTT

CDR3 length: 16
V gene: TRBV6-1
clone size: -
D gene: -
J gene: TRBJ1-3
CDR3 protein: CASSPGSEFSGNTIYF
CDR3 DNA: TGTGCCAGCAGTCCGGGCAGTGAATTCTCTGGAAACACCATATATTTT

CDR3 length: 11
V gene: TRBV29-1
clone size: few
D gene: -
J gene: TRBJ2-7
CDR3 protein: CSVGTVYEQYF
CDR3 DNA: TGCAGCGTTGGGACGGTTTACGAGCAGTACTTC

CDR3 length: 14
V gene: TRBV7-2
clone size: few
D gene: -
J gene: TRBJ2-1
CDR3 protein: CASSHLLPRNEQFF
CDR3 DNA: TGTGCCAGCAGCCATCTTTTACCTCGCAATGAGCAGTTCTTC

CDR3 length: 15
V gene: TRBV7-8
clone size: few
D gene: -
J gene: TRBJ2-2
CDR3 protein: CASSPPRPPTGELFF
CDR3 DNA: TGTGCCAGCAGCCCCCCCCGGCCTCCCACCGGGGAGCTGTTTTTT

CDR3 length: 13
V gene: TRBV6-5
clone size: once
D gene: -
J gene: TRBJ2-7
CDR3 protein: CASSYVPGPEQYF
CDR3 DNA: TGTGCCAGCAGTTACGTGCCAGGGCCCGAGCAGTACTTC

CDR3 length: 15
V gene: TRBV27
clone size: -
D gene: -
J gene: TRBJ2-2
CDR3 protein: CASRLGLARAGELFF
CDR3 DNA: TGTGCCAGCAGGCTCGGACTGGCGAGGGCCGGGGAGCTGTTTTTT

CDR3 length: 14
V gene: TRBV12-3/TRBV12-4
clone size: few
D gene: TRBD2
J gene: TRBJ2-2
CDR3 protein: CASRKAGGAGELFF
CDR3 DNA: TGTGCCAGCAGAAAAGCGGGGGGGGCCGGGGAGCTGTTTTTT

CDR3 length: 14
V gene: TRBV7-2
clone size: -
D gene: TRBD2
J gene: TRBJ2-7
CDR3 protein: CASSPGTNSYEQYF
CDR3 DNA: TGTGCCAGCAGCCCGGGGACTAATTCCTACGAGCAGTACTTC

CDR3 length: 15
V gene: TRBV7-8
clone size: -
D gene: TRBD2
J gene: TRBJ2-3
CDR3 protein: CASSFPAGNTDTQYF
CDR3 DNA: TGTGCCAGCAGCTTCCCAGCGGGAAACACAGATACGCAGTATTTT

CDR3 length: 15
V gene: TRBV28
clone size: few
D gene: -
J gene: TRBJ2-7
CDR3 protein: CASSTAGTTSYEQYF
CDR3 DNA: TGTGCCAGCAGCACTGCCGGGACGACATCCTACGAGCAGTACTTC

CDR3 length: 15
V gene: TRBV5-1
clone size: few
D gene: TRBD1
J gene: TRBJ2-7
CDR3 protein: CASSLLRQGAREQYF
CDR3 DNA: TGCGCCAGCAGCTTGCTTCGACAGGGGGCGCGGGAGCAGTACTTC

CDR3 length: 17
V gene: TRBV15
clone size: few
D gene: TRBD1
J gene: TRBJ2-7
CDR3 protein: CATSPGPGTGPSYEQYF
CDR3 DNA: TGTGCCACCAGCCCTGGCCCGGGGACAGGTCCATCCTACGAGCAGTACTTC

CDR3 length: 14
V gene: TRBV29-1
clone size: many
D gene: -
J gene: TRBJ2-3
CDR3 protein: CSVAKGTPTDTQYF
CDR3 DNA: TGCAGCGTTGCTAAGGGGACCCCCACAGATACGCAGTATTTT

CDR3 length: 14
V gene: TRBV5-1
clone size: few
D gene: TRBD1
J gene: TRBJ2-5
CDR3 protein: CASSLSHRGETQYF
CDR3 DNA: TGCGCCAGCAGCTTAAGCCACAGGGGAGAGACCCAGTACTTC

CDR3 length: 14
V gene: TRBV6-5
clone size: few
D gene: -
J gene: TRBJ1-5
CDR3 protein: CASSYGGWGQPQHF
CDR3 DNA: TGTGCCAGCAGTTACGGCGGGTGGGGTCAGCCCCAGCATTTT

CDR3 length: 13
V gene: TRBV12-3/TRBV12-4
clone size: -
D gene: -
J gene: TRBJ2-5
CDR3 protein: CASSLEAKETQYF
CDR3 DNA: TGTGCCAGCAGTTTAGAAGCGAAAGAGACCCAGTACTTC

CDR3 length: 15
V gene: TRBV5-1
clone size: few
D gene: TRBD1
J gene: TRBJ2-2
CDR3 protein: CASSATGVPPGELFF
CDR3 DNA: TGCGCCAGCAGCGCCACAGGGGTCCCCCCCGGGGAGCTGTTTTTT

CDR3 length: 12
V gene: TRBV7-2
clone size: many
D gene: -
J gene: TRBJ2-1
CDR3 protein: CASSRGPNEQFF
CDR3 DNA: TGTGCCAGCAGTCGAGGACCTAATGAGCAGTTCTTC